Listed below are T cell receptor beta chains from one sample, sequenced in a study of blood T cell repertoires in COVID-19. Sequenced by immunoSEQ multiplex PCR; TCRdb stores in-frame clones only, minus some. Here the sample spans a few hundred thousand clones, around 84% being singletons. Sequenced material: peripheral blood. The receptors come from a woman aged 18 to 35 with acute or convalescent COVID-19. Each CDR3 is given with its conserved first and last residue. Each record gives: V gene, J gene, CDR3 length, D gene, clone size, CDR3 protein, CDR3 DNA. The D gene is left open where the match is weak. Clone size, where shown, is once, few, many, or a class for clones that have expanded.

TRBV30	TRBJ1-4	14	NA	NA	CAWNLQQRNEKLFF	TGTGCCTGGAATCTACAGCAAAGAAATGAAAAACTGTTTTTT
TRBV3-1/TRBV3-2	TRBJ2-3	15	NA	NA	CASSQDSRETDTQYF	TGTGCCAGCAGCCAAGATTCGAGGGAAACAGATACGCAGTATTTT
TRBV11-2	TRBJ1-2	15	TRBD1	NA	CASSLSRGIAYGYTF	TGTGCCAGCAGCTTATCCAGGGGGATCGCCTATGGCTACACCTTC
TRBV7-8	TRBJ1-4	16	NA	few	CASVGAGITTNEKLFF	TGTGCCAGCGTAGGGGCAGGGATAACAACTAATGAAAAACTGTTTTTT
TRBV24-1	TRBJ1-1	14	NA	NA	CATSDSQGITEAFF	TGTGCCACCAGTGATTCTCAGGGGATAACTGAAGCTTTCTTT
TRBV25-1	TRBJ2-7	17	TRBD2	NA	CASSEFPRGREGYEQYF	TGTGCCAGCAGTGAATTTCCCCGTGGGCGGGAGGGCTACGAGCAGTACTTC
TRBV4-1	TRBJ1-2	15	NA	NA	CASSQDRATGDGYTF	TGCGCCAGCAGCCAAGATCGTGCCACCGGTGATGGCTACACCTTC
TRBV9	TRBJ2-1	16	NA	NA	CASSEWLGGRGNEQFF	TGTGCCAGCAGCGAGTGGCTCGGGGGGCGAGGAAATGAGCAGTTCTTC
TRBV15	TRBJ1-2	16	TRBD1	NA	CATSRGGQGEAFGYTF	TGTGCCACCAGCCGGGGGGGACAGGGGGAAGCGTTCGGCTACACCTTC
TRBV3-1/TRBV3-2	TRBJ1-2	16	TRBD1	NA	CASSQKLTGENYGYTF	TGTGCCAGCAGCCAAAAACTGACAGGGGAGAACTATGGCTACACCTTC
TRBV28	TRBJ1-5	14	NA	NA	CASSLGQVNQPQHF	TGTGCCAGCAGTTTAGGCCAGGTCAATCAGCCCCAGCATTTT
TRBV6-2/TRBV6-3	TRBJ2-6	15	NA	NA	CASSLDSSGANVLTF	TGTGCCAGCAGTCTCGACAGCTCTGGGGCCAACGTCCTGACTTTC
TRBV2	TRBJ2-7	15	TRBD2	NA	CASSQIAGDPYEQYF	TGTGCCAGCAGTCAAATAGCGGGGGACCCCTACGAGCAGTACTTC
TRBV27	TRBJ1-3	16	NA	NA	CASSLHRGSGGNTIYF	TGTGCCAGCAGTTTACATCGGGGGTCGGGGGGAAACACCATATATTTT